The TCR beta chain described here comes from a study of somatic mutations in cytotoxic T cells in rheumatoid arthritis. A note on this clone: Its antigen is not identified.

V dropped 4 bases and J dropped 2 bases, with 9 bases sitting between them. Germline lookup yields CDR1 MNHEY and CDR2 SMNVEV (reference sequence). The CDR3 is 14 residues long. Per the authors' pipeline: Matches to published virus-specific TCRB sequences were rare among patient CD8+ clones larger than 1%. TCRdb's table, derived via immunoSEQ multiplex PCR, lists solely in-frame clones and lacks some. V and J calls and clone size are copied from that table; D and trimming were computed from the DNA. The table records some 20,000 clones, about 83% of them present only once. General study results and limits: Any difference in CD8+ T-cell clonality between patients who had rheumatoid arthritis and healthy controls who were age-matched was not statistically significant. A largest CD8+ clone above 20% of CD8+ cells occurred in about an eighth of the roughly 60 patients.

The sample taken for sequencing was CD8+ T cells sorted from blood. The gene calls are TRBV27 and TRBJ1-5; no firm D call. This TCR derives from an adult with rheumatoid arthritis. The CDR3 is CASSSRPGNQPQHF. CDR3 nucleotide sequence: TGTGCCAGCAGTTCCCGACCAGGCAATCAGCCCCAGCATTTT.